This T cell receptor (beta chain) appears in the sequencing data of a study of blood T cell repertoires in COVID-19. Study information: The United States, Italy and Spain were the sources of the acute and convalescent COVID-19 samples.

Study processing details: The authors estimated nucleated cell counts from reference gene primer amplification. The data were produced by immunoSEQ multiplex PCR, yet TCRdb's version contains in-frame clones alone and is incomplete. Clone size and V and J calls were adopted from that table, with D and trimming inferred from the DNA. The sample has some 6,300 clones, around nine tenths seen once. The receptor's source is a human donor in a cohort sampled during active COVID-19. The sequencing sample was made of peripheral blood.

The CDR3 sequence is CAWSLGQGVYEQYF. The CDR3 bases are TGTGCCTGGAGTTTAGGACAGGGGGTCTACGAGCAGTACTTC. V usage is TRBV30 and J usage is TRBJ2-7; 10 nucleotides match TRBD1. V was pared by 2 bases and J by 3 bases, with 4 bases of the junction left unmatched. Germline CDR1 and CDR2: GTSNPN and SVGIG (reference sequence). This CDR3 comprises 14 residues.